The TCR beta chain described here comes from a study of blood T cells in healthy people across ages. Notes on this clonotype: The antigen is unknown.

Study-level findings and limits: When one million T cells were used, diversity estimates were thought to be underestimates.

This CDR3 spans 15 amino acids. The germline V gene encodes CDR1 SGDLS and CDR2 YYNGEE. The V and J ends lost 1 base and 7 bases, in that order; junction bases with no gene match: 8. Per-sample yields of isolated PBMCs were at least 7 million. PCR was performed a second time for roughly 7 to 11 cycles using a sample-barcoded 5' primer and a J-beta primer mix. Each cDNA molecule was tagged by a template-switch adaptor that had 12 random nucleotides. One entry per CDR3 protein results from TCRdb running MiXCR on the 5' RACE reads. The table lists approximately 900,000 distinct CDR3 sequences, just under 30% of them singletons. The sample was also reused in another study, on T cells of mothers and their children. This second study says: Several children, together with their three healthy Caucasian mothers, made up the donors.

The gene calls are TRBV9 and TRBJ2-1, with 7 bases matching TRBD2. Sample: blood. The sequence derives from a woman between 40 and 50 years old in good health. The CDR3 here is CASSVWFGGGNEQFF. CDR3 coding DNA: TGTGCCAGCAGCGTATGGTTTGGGGGGGGAAATGAGCAGTTCTTC.